Listed below are T cell receptor beta chains from one sample, sequenced in a study of OX40 agonist ivuxolimab in advanced cancers. Libraries were prepared by immunoSEQ multiplex PCR; TCRdb keeps only in-frame clonotypes and omits some of them. Of about 80,000 clones listed, around 86% were seen once; the top ten hold roughly 0.3%. Sequencing was performed on CD4+ or CD8+ T cells sorted from blood, taken in a trial of the OX40 agonist ivuxolimab. Receptor source: an adult with an advanced solid tumor such as melanoma, head and neck, liver or kidney cancer. The conserved cysteine and the conserved F or W are not part of the CDR3 here. The order of the fields is J gene, V gene, CDR3 protein.

J: TRBJ2-3; V: TRBV29-1; CDR3: SVGNRGRPDTQY
J: TRBJ2-5; V: TRBV2; CDR3: ASNFEMETQY
J: TRBJ2-7; V: TRBV11-1; CDR3: ASSRGVAGVEQY
J: TRBJ2-1; V: TRBV14; CDR3: ASSHTSGGWSEQF
J: TRBJ1-4; V: TRBV7-9; CDR3: ASSLELATLNEKLF
J: TRBJ1-2; V: TRBV27; CDR3: ASGGSGGGYT
J: TRBJ2-5; V: TRBV5-1; CDR3: ASSLGAGSVRGQETQY
J: TRBJ2-1; V: TRBV7-9; CDR3: ASSLATGGGYNEQF
J: TRBJ2-1; V: TRBV10-3; CDR3: AISESINPSGMYNEQF
J: TRBJ1-5; V: TRBV10-2; CDR3: ASTEQGVGQPQH
J: TRBJ1-2; V: TRBV19; CDR3: ASSIFIRQDRGSGYT
J: TRBJ2-7; V: TRBV5-5; CDR3: ASSWRQGTYEQY
J: TRBJ2-7; V: TRBV7-9; CDR3: ASSFQGLEY
J: TRBJ2-2; V: TRBV5-1; CDR3: ASSLPTANTGELF
J: TRBJ1-2; V: TRBV11-2; CDR3: ASSLGKGSLSF
J: TRBJ1-5; V: TRBV6-5; CDR3: ASSLTRSAQPQH
J: TRBJ2-3; V: TRBV11-2; CDR3: ASSAGLTDRDTQY
J: TRBJ1-1; V: TRBV7-9; CDR3: ASSVWTEAF
J: TRBJ2-4; V: TRBV5-5; CDR3: ASSLMDSRTTNIQY
J: TRBJ2-5; V: TRBV29-1; CDR3: SVEILVGTGAQETQY
J: TRBJ2-3; V: TRBV6-5; CDR3: ASSYSLQISTDTQY
J: TRBJ2-7; V: TRBV7-6; CDR3: ASSLRQQTYEQY
J: TRBJ1-4; V: TRBV5-1; CDR3: ASSAPGTGSEKLF
J: TRBJ2-2; V: TRBV5-1; CDR3: ASGRGSVSGELF
J: TRBJ2-5; V: TRBV2; CDR3: ASSDKREGTQY
J: TRBJ1-4; V: TRBV7-2; CDR3: ASSSSSTLTNEKLF
J: TRBJ2-5; V: TRBV9; CDR3: ASSVGETGLKTQY
J: TRBJ1-6; V: TRBV11-1; CDR3: ASSPGTGYNSPLH
J: TRBJ2-1; V: TRBV9; CDR3: ASSVVSGFVEQF
J: TRBJ2-3; V: TRBV4-1; CDR3: ASSQGLAGGQSTDTQY
J: TRBJ2-1; V: TRBV7-2; CDR3: ASSILAGEWQF
J: TRBJ1-1; V: TRBV28; CDR3: ASKFTANTEAF
J: TRBJ1-3; V: TRBV2; CDR3: ASKRGSGNTIY
J: TRBJ2-2; V: TRBV2; CDR3: ASREKGVAGELF
J: TRBJ1-1; V: TRBV25-1; CDR3: ASMDRGIMNTEAF
J: TRBJ1-5; V: TRBV5-6; CDR3: ASSRGPGQRIQPQH
J: TRBJ2-2; V: TRBV5-1; CDR3: ASSFGSGGTGELF
J: TRBJ1-2; V: TRBV7-3; CDR3: ASSLSRDYGYT
J: TRBJ2-3; V: TRBV5-1; CDR3: ASSAQGRGWIDTQY
J: TRBJ1-1; V: TRBV28; CDR3: ASSSTANTEAF
J: TRBJ2-1; V: TRBV29-1; CDR3: SVERESNEQF
J: TRBJ1-5; V: TRBV6-5; CDR3: ASSYSSQRPQH
J: TRBJ2-2; V: TRBV21-1; CDR3: ASSRRLAGNTGELF
J: TRBJ1-2; V: TRBV18; CDR3: ASSPDRGFSYGYT
J: TRBJ1-1; V: TRBV19; CDR3: ASSIDITFEAF
J: TRBJ2-1; V: TRBV6-1; CDR3: ASSELFGYNEQF
J: TRBJ2-2; V: TRBV10-3; CDR3: AISENLGRGGELF
J: TRBJ2-3; V: TRBV5-1; CDR3: ASSFGSGTGTDTQY
J: TRBJ1-6; V: TRBV2; CDR3: ASREGTPYNSPLH